These 10 T cell receptor beta chains were all obtained from the same sample, sequenced in a study of T cells after yellow fever vaccination (dated by TCRdb to between 2018 and 2020). Reading the label with the study, this specimen's treatment or condition is: live attenuated yellow fever vaccine strain. The receptor library was made with 5' RACE. TCRdb shows the sequencer as Illumina NovaSeq 6000. TCRdb passed the public sequencing reads through fastp at Q25 and MiXCR, retaining productive beta sequences. Each record represents a unique CDR3 protein, reported with the most common genes and DNA among its rows. The sample includes around 260,000 distinct CDR3 sequences, with roughly 5.2% observed a single time. The ten largest clonotypes hold 3% to 4% of the sample. Specimen: CD4+ T cells sorted from PBMCs, collected on the day of the yellow fever booster vaccination. The receptors originated from a man aged 18 to 29 who received the YFV17D yellow fever vaccine.

The sample holds many counts of this clonotype. The rearrangement uses TRBV20-1 and TRBJ2-3, with unresolved D. CDR3 length: 13 residues. Germline lookup yields CDR1 DFQATT and CDR2 SNEGSKA (reference sequence). Trimming pared 2 bases from V and 5 bases from J, leaving 11 bases between. The DNA for the CDR3 is TGCAGTGCTAGAAACATTGGTAAAGATACGCAGTATTTT. Translation gives CSARNIGKDTQYF.

This clonotype was picked up a small number of times. The gene calls are TRBV7-2 and TRBJ2-3; 7 nucleotides agree with TRBD2. Germline assignment: CDR1 SGHTA and CDR2 FQGNSA. CDR3 length: 15 residues. Losses at the gene ends were 5 bases for V and 2 bases for J; bases not matched to a gene: 7. CDR3 residues: CASSQLGGTTDTQYF. For the CDR3, the DNA is TGTGCCAGCAGCCAGCTGGGGGGGACCACAGATACGCAGTATTTT.

This clonotype has ten or more counts. The J gene is TRBJ2-5, the V gene TRBV5-1; 9 bases map to TRBD1. The V segment lost 4 bases and the J segment 6 bases; nucleotides outside the gene matches: 10. This CDR3 comprises 15 residues. Germline loops: CDR1 SGHRS, CDR2 YFSETQ. The CDR3 loop reads CASSPEGQGEKTQYF. For the CDR3, the DNA is TGCGCCAGCAGCCCGGAGGGACAGGGTGAAAAGACCCAGTACTTC.

This clonotype turned up a few times. V and J are TRBV20-1 and TRBJ2-1, with a possible D match to TRBD2 (5 bases). From germline, CDR1 is DFQATT and CDR2 SNEGSKA (reference sequence). V was clipped by 5 bases and J by 0 bases, with 17 bases between them. The CDR3 is 16 residues long. The CDR3 is CSAGDPGSSSYNEQFF. The CDR3 region has the DNA TGCAGTGCTGGGGATCCGGGGAGTAGCTCCTACAATGAGCAGTTCTTC.

This clonotype has a handful of counts. An end of the junction differs from the germline gene, which may be a read error. The rearrangement joins TRBV5-1 to TRBJ2-3; TRBD1 might be the D (6 bases). CDR3 size: 14 residues. The germline V gene has CDR1 SGHRS and CDR2 YFSETQ. The CDR3 region has the DNA TGTGCCAGTAGTTTCAGGGGACCCACAGATACGCAGTATTTT. Amino acid sequence: CASSFRGPTDTQYF.

Ten or more counts support this clonotype. The chain is built from TRBV7-2 and TRBJ2-3; D remains unclear. The CDR3 runs 15 residues. The germline V gene has CDR1 SGHTA and CDR2 FQGNSA. The V and J ends lost 0 bases and 1 base respectively, with 8 bases between them. CDR3 DNA sequence: TGTGCCAGCAGCTTAGCCGATGTTGGCACAGATACGCAGTATTTT. Encoded protein: CASSLADVGTDTQYF. The entire variable domain, with the rest obtained from reference TRBV7-2 and TRBJ2-3, is as follows: GAGVSQSPSNKVTEKGKDVELRCDPISGHTALYWYRQSLGQGLEFLIYFQGNSAPDKSGLPSDRFSAERTGGSVSTLTIQRTQQEDSAVYLCASSLADVGTDTQYFGPGTRLTVL.

The V call is TRBV18, the J call TRBJ2-2; D uncertain. Germline V gene sequence: CDR1 KGHSH, CDR2 LQKENI. The CDR3 has 11 amino acids. V was clipped by 3 bases and J by 7 bases, with 3 bases between them. Here the CDR3 reads CASSPRGELFF. CDR3 DNA: TGTGCCAGCTCACCCCGCGGGGAGCTGTTTTTT.

At least ten counts were recorded for this clonotype. The V gene is TRBV10-3, the J gene TRBJ1-6; D is undetermined. The CDR3 sequence is 16 residues long. V was cut by 3 bases and J by 7 bases, with 16 bases left in between. The germline CDR1 and CDR2 sequences are ENHRY and SYGVKD. The CDR3 bases are TGTGCCATCAGTGAATCGGGTACTGGAATCAATTCACCCCTCCACTTT. Protein: CAISESGTGINSPLHF.

This clonotype was detected a few times. CDR3 nucleotides: TGTGCCAGCAGCCGTAAGTCGGGGGGGCCGGTGGAAGAGACCCAGTACTTC. Translating it yields CASSRKSGGPVEETQYF. This chain links TRBV4-2 with TRBJ2-5; 8 nucleotides agree with TRBD2. V lost 4 bases, J lost 3 bases, and 13 bases stayed unmatched. Germline CDR1 and CDR2: LGHNA and YNFKEQ. CDR3 length: 17 residues.

This rearrangement joins TRBV25-1 to TRBJ1-6, with TRBD1 as a possible D gene (6 bases). Germline V gene sequence: CDR1 MGHDK, CDR2 SYGVNS. This CDR3 has 16 amino acids. Between the trimmed V and J ends, which lost 7 bases and 4 bases, there was a span of 17 bases. The CDR3 coding sequence is TGTGCCAGCACCCGGGGGGGCGGACCGTATAATTCACCCCTCCACTTT. This gives the protein CASTRGGGPYNSPLHF.